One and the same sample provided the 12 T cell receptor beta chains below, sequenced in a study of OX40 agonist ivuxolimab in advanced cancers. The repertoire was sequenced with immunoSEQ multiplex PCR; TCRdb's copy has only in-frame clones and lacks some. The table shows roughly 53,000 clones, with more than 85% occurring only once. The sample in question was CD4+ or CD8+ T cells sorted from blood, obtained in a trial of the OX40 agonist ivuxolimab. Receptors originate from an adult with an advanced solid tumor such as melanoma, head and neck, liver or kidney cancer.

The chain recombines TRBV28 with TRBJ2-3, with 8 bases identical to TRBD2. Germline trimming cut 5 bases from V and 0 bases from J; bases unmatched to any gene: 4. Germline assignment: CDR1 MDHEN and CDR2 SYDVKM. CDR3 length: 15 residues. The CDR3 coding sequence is TGTGCCAGCAGTCTTAGCGGGATTAGCACAGATACGCAGTATTTT. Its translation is CASSLSGISTDTQYF.

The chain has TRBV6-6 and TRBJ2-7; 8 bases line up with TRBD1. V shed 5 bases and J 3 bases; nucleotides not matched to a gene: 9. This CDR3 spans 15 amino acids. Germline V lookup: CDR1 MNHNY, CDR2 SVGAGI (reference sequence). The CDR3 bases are TGTGCCAGCAGTCAACCCGACAGGGGTGGCTACGAGCAGTACTTC. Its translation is CASSQPDRGGYEQYF.

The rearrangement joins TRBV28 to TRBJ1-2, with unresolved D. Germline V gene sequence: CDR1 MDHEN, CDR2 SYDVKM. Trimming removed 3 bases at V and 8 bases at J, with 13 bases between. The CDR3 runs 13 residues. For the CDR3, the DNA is TGTGCCAGCAGTTTCATAGATTTTGGGGGCTACACCTTC. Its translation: CASSFIDFGGYTF.

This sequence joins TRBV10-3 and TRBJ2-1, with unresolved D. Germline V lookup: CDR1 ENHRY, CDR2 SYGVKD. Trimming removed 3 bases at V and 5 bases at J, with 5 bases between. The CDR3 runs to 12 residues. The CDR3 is CAISDIDNEQFF. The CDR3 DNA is TGTGCCATCAGTGACATAGACAATGAGCAGTTCTTC.

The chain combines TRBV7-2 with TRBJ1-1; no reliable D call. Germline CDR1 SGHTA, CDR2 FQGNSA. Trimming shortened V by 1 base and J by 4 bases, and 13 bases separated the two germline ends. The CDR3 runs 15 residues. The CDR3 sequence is CASSLGTGLGTEAFF. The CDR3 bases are TGTGCCAGCAGCTTAGGTACGGGTCTGGGCACTGAAGCTTTCTTT.

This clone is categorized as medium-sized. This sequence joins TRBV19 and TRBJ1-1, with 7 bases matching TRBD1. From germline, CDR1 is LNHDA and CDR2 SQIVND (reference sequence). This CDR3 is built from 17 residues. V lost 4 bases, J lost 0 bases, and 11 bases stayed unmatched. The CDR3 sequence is CASSREDRGQMNTEAFF. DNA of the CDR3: TGTGCCAGTAGTAGGGAAGATAGGGGACAGATGAACACTGAAGCTTTCTTT.

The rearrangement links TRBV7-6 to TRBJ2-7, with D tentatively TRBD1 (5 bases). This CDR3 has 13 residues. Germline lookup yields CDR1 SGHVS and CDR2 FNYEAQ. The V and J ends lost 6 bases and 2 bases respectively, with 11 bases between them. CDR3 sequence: CASRGQGAYEQYF. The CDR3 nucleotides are TGTGCCAGCAGGGGCCAGGGCGCCTACGAGCAGTACTTC.

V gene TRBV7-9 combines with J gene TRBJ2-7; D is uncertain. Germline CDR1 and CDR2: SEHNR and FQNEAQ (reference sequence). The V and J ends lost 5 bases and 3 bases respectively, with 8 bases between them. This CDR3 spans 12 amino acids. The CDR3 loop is CASSPEYYEQYF. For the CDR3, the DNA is TGTGCCAGCAGCCCTGAATACTACGAGCAGTACTTC.

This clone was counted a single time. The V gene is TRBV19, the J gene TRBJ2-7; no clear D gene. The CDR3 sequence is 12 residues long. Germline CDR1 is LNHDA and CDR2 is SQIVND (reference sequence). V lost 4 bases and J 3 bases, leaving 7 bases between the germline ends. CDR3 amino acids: CASSNGVYEQYF. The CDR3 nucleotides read TGTGCCAGTAGTAATGGAGTCTACGAGCAGTACTTC.

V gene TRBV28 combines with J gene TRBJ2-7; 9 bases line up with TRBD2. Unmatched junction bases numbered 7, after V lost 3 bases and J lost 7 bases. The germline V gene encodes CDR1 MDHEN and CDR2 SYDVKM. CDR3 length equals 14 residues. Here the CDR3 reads CASSLAGGPGEQYF. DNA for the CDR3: TGTGCCAGCAGTTTGGCGGGAGGGCCTGGAGAGCAGTACTTC.

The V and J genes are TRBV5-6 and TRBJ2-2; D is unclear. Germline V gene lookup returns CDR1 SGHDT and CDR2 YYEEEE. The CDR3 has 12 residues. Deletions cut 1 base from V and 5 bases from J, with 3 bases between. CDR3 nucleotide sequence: TGTGCCAGCAGCTTGTCTACCGGGGAGCTGTTTTTT. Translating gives CASSLSTGELFF.

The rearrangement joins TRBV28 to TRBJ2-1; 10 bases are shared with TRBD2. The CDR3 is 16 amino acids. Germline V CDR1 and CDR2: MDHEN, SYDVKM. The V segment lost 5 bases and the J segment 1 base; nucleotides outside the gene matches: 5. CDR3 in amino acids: CASSPLAGESYNEQFF. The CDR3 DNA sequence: TGTGCCAGCAGTCCCCTAGCGGGAGAGTCCTACAATGAGCAGTTCTTC. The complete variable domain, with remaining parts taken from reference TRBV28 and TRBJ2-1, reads DVKVTQSSRYLVKRTGEKVFLECVQDMDHENMFWYRQDPGLGLRLIYFSYDVKMKEKGDIPEGYSVSREKKERFSLILESASTNQTSMYLCASSPLAGESYNEQFFGPGTRLTVL.